This T cell receptor beta chain was sequenced during a study of blood T cell repertoires in COVID-19. Across the study: PBMCs, B-cell-depleted T cells, or T cells were the source of the cDNA or gDNA that made up the material.

The study drew participants aged about 18 to 89 years from 20 to 30 US areas. Cohorts were based on clinical histories the participants reported. Within the 2 weeks before study entry, each person in the exposed group met a COVID-19 case. The protocol was immunoSEQ multiplex PCR, while the TCRdb copy is restricted to in-frame clones and leaves out a portion. The repertoire holds fewer than 250,000 clones, with about nine tenths as singletons. This CDR3 region has 15 residues. V was cut by 0 bases and J by 7 bases, with 14 bases left in between. CDR1 and CDR2 from the germline V gene are LNHNV and YYDKDF (reference sequence).

This rearrangement joins TRBV15 to TRBJ2-3; D might be TRBD2 (5 bases). The specimen sequenced was PBMCs or T cells enriched from blood (not recorded which). This TCR was recovered from a man in his fifties who had been exposed to COVID-19. CDR3 protein: CATSRDQEGWNTQYF. CDR3 nucleotide sequence: TGTGCCACCAGCAGAGATCAAGAGGGTTGGAATACGCAGTATTTT.